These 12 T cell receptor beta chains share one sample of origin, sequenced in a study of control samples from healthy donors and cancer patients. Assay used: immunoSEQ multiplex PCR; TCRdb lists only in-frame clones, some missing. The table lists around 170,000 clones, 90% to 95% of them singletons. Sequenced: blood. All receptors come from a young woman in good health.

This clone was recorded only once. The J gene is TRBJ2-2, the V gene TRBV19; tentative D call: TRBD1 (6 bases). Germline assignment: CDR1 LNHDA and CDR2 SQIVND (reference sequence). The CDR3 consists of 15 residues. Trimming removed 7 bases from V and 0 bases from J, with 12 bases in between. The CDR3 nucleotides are TGTGCCAGTACCCTAACAGGGACGAACACCGGGGAGCTGTTTTTT. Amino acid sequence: CASTLTGTNTGELFF.

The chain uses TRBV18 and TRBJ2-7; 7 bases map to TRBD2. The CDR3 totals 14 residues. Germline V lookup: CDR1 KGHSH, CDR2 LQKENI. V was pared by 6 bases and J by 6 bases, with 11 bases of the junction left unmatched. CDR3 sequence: CASSPSGILTEQYF. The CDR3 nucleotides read TGTGCCAGCTCGCCAAGCGGGATCCTTACCGAGCAGTACTTC.

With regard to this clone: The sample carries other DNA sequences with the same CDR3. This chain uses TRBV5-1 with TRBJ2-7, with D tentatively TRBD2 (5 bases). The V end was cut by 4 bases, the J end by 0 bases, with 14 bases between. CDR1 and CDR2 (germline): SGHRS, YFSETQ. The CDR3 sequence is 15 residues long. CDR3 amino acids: CASSPGLSISYEQYF. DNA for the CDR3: TGCGCCAGCAGCCCCGGACTTTCCATCTCCTACGAGCAGTACTTC.

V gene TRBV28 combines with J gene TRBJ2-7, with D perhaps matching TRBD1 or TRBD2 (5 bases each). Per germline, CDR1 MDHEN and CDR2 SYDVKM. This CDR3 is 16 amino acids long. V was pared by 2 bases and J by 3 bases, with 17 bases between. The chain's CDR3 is CASSLPGTANYYEQYF. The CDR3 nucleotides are TGTGCCAGCAGTTTACCGGGGACGGCCAATTACTACGAGCAGTACTTC.

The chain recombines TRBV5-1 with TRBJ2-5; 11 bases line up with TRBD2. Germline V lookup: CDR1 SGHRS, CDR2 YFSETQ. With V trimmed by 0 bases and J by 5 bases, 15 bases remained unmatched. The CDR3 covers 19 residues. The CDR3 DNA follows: TGCGCCAGCAGCTTGGCAACTAGCGGGAGATTATCGGTTGGGGAGACCCAGTACTTC. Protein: CASSLATSGRLSVGETQYF.

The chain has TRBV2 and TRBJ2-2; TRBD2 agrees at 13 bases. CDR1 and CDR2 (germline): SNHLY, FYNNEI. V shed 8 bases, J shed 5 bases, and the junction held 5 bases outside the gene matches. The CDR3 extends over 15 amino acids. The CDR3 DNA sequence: TGTGCCAGCCGACTAGCGGGAGGTCGGACCGGGGAGCTGTTTTTT. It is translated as CASRLAGGRTGELFF.

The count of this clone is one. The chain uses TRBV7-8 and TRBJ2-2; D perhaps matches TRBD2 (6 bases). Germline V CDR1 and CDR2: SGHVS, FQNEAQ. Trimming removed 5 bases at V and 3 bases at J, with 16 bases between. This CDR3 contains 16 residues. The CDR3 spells CASSRAGSTYTGELFF. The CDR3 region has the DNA TGTGCCAGCAGCCGTGCCGGGAGTACCTACACCGGGGAGCTGTTTTTT.

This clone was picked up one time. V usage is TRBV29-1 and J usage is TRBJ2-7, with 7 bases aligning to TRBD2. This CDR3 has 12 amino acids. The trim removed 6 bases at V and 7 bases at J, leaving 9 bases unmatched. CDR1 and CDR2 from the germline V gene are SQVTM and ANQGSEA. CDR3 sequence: CSVISGAREQYF. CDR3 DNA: TGCAGCGTCATAAGCGGGGCCAGGGAGCAGTACTTC.

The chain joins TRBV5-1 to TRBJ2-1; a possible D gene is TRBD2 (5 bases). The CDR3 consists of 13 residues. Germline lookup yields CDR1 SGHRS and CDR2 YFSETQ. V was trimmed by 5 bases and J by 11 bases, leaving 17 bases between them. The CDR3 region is CASRYSEGMKQFF. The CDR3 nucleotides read TGCGCCAGCAGGTACAGCGAGGGTATGAAGCAGTTCTTC.

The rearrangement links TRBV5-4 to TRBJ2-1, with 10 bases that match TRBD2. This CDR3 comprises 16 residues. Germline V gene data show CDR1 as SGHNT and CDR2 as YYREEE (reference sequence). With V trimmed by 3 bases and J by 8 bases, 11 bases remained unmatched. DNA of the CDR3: TGTGCCAGCAGCTCCCTGAAGCGGGAGGGGGAGGATGAGCAGTTCTTC. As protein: CASSSLKREGEDEQFF.

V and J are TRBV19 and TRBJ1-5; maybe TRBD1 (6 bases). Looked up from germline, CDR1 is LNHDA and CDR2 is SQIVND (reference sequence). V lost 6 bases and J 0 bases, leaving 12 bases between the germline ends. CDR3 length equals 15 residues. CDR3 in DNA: TGTGCCAGTAGGAGGGAGGGGGTTAGCAATCAGCCCCAGCATTTT. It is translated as CASRREGVSNQPQHF.

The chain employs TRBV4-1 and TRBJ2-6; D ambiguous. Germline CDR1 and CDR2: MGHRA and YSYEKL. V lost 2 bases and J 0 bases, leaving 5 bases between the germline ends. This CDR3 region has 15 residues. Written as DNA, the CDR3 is TGCGCCAGCAGCCAATCGGCCTCTGGGGCCAACGTCCTGACTTTC. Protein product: CASSQSASGANVLTF.